Sequencing of this T cell receptor (beta chain) was carried out in a study of T-cell reconstitution after alpha-beta-depleted transplantation in children. For TCRbeta, the library was prepared with unique molecular identifiers. TCRdb re-called the PCR reads with MiXCR, one entry per CDR3 protein. The sample lists roughly 570,000 distinct CDR3 sequences, over 20% occurring once. The CDR3 sequence is 15 residues long. Per germline, CDR1 DFQATT and CDR2 SNEGSKA (reference sequence). Trimming at V came to 0 bases and at J to 6 bases, leaving 8 bases not matched to a gene. This clonotype was observed a handful of times. Its antigen is unidentified. Study-wide findings and caveats: Surviving thymic progenitors and recipient T cells were the source of high TCRbeta diversity at day 60 in some patients. Roughly two months post-transplant, alpha-beta T cells reportedly originated from several hundred graft clones that had expanded. T-cell numbers and diversity, one year after transplant, stemmed largely from T cells that were newly produced.

J is TRBJ1-2 and V is TRBV20-1, with 9 bases fitting TRBD1. The sample in question was PBMCs, obtained before TCRalphabeta/CD19-depleted stem cell transplant. This TCR derives from a boy younger than two with Wiskott-Aldrich syndrome, due to receive a stem cell transplant. CDR3 sequence: CSARETRTGDNGYTF. CDR3 in DNA: TGCAGTGCTAGAGAAACCAGGACAGGGGATAATGGCTACACCTTC.